The 13 T cell receptor beta chains reported below all come from one sample, sequenced in a study of shared clonotypes between healthy human individuals. Using immunoSEQ multiplex PCR, the repertoire was profiled, and TCRdb retains in-frame clones only, with some absent. The sample lists more than 400,000 clones, roughly 80% seen once, with about an eighth in the top ten. The sample comprised PBMCs. The receptors shown here come from a woman aged 40-49 years in good health. Some clones in this sample may be carry-over from other donors' samples.

Details on this clone: This likely stems from a read error, as it lies one base from a far larger clone. This specimen includes other DNA sequences encoding the same CDR3. This sequence joins TRBV27 and TRBJ2-7, with D possibly being TRBD2 (5 bases). The germline CDR1 and CDR2 sequences are MNHEY and SMNVEV (reference sequence). The length of the CDR3 is 14 residues. Between the trimmed V and J ends, which lost 5 bases and 2 bases, there was a span of 13 bases. This chain's CDR3 is CASSNRDSPYEQYF. In DNA form, the CDR3 reads TGTGCCAGCAGTAACCGGGATAGTCCCTACGAGCAGTACTTC.

J is TRBJ2-1 and V is TRBV9, with D possibly being TRBD2 (6 bases). Between the trimmed V and J ends, which lost 4 bases and 1 base, there was a span of 15 bases. The CDR3 has 16 residues. Germline V lookup: CDR1 SGDLS, CDR2 YYNGEE. CDR3 protein: CASSPRSSASYNEQFF. Here the CDR3 DNA reads TGTGCCAGCAGCCCAAGATCTAGCGCGTCCTACAATGAGCAGTTCTTC. Full variable domain (outside the CDR3, taken from reference TRBV9 and TRBJ2-1): DSGVTQTPKHLITATGQRVTLRCSPRSGDLSVYWYQQSLDQGLQFLIQYYNGEERAKGNILERFSAQQFPDLHSELNLSSLELGDSALYFCASSPRSSASYNEQFFGPGTRLTVL.

This rearrangement joins TRBV28 to TRBJ1-1, with 8 bases fitting TRBD1. V lost 8 bases and J lost 7; bases outside the gene matches: 3. CDR1 and CDR2 from the germline V gene are MDHEN and SYDVKM. This CDR3 is built from 11 residues. In nucleotides, the CDR3 is TGTGCCAGCTGGACAGGGCATGAAGCTTTCTTT. The encoded protein is CASWTGHEAFF. The whole variable domain, remainder taken from reference TRBV28 and TRBJ1-1, is DVKVTQSSRYLVKRTGEKVFLECVQDMDHENMFWYRQDPGLGLRLIYFSYDVKMKEKGDIPEGYSVSREKKERFSLILESASTNQTSMYLCASWTGHEAFFGQGTRLTVV.

The chain is built from TRBV11-3 and TRBJ2-1, with D maybe TRBD2 (5 bases). The V end lost 1 base, the J end lost 7 bases, and 11 bases lay between the germline ends. CDR1 and CDR2 from the germline V gene are SGHNT and YENEEA. This CDR3 spans 14 amino acids. The CDR3 spells CASSLALTRNEQFF. The CDR3, as DNA: TGTGCCAGCAGCTTAGCGCTTACTAGGAATGAGCAGTTCTTC.

Of note for this clone: The sample has other DNA sequences that encode this CDR3 too. V is TRBV29-1 and J is TRBJ2-6, with D perhaps TRBD1 (5 bases). V gave up 6 bases and J gave up 0 bases, with 9 bases separating them. The germline V gene has CDR1 SQVTM and CDR2 ANQGSEA. The CDR3 has 14 amino acids. The CDR3 DNA follows: TGCAGCGTGGCAGGGATCTCTGGGGCCAACGTCCTGACTTTC. It yields the protein CSVAGISGANVLTF.

Regarding this clone: Since a far larger clone is one base different, this is likely a read error. In this CDR3 the conserved last residue, phenylalanine or tryptophan, is missing, so a read error is likely. This chain joins TRBV6-1 and TRBJ2-7; 10 bases match TRBD2. The V segment lost 4 bases and the J segment 8 bases; nucleotides outside the gene matches: 14. Germline CDR1 reads MNHNS; CDR2 reads SASEGT. This CDR3 region has 16 residues. CDR3 residues: CASSGVKASGSIKQYL. Here the CDR3 DNA reads TGTGCCAGCAGTGGTGTAAAGGCTAGCGGGAGTATTAAGCAGTACCTC.

J is TRBJ1-4 and V is TRBV28; 8 nucleotides agree with TRBD1. CDR3 length: 14 amino acids. Germline CDR1 is MDHEN and CDR2 is SYDVKM. The junction had 9 bases not matched to a gene; V was cut back by 11 bases and J by 4 bases. The chain's CDR3 is CALRHTGGNEKLFF. CDR3 nucleotide sequence: TGTGCCTTAAGACACACAGGGGGTAATGAAAAACTGTTTTTT.

V and J are TRBV13 and TRBJ2-7; TRBD2 aligns across 11 bases. The CDR3 is made up of 15 amino acids. Trimming took 4 bases from V and 0 from J; bases not matched to a gene: 2. Germline V gene lookup returns CDR1 PRHDT and CDR2 FYEKMQ (reference sequence). The CDR3 loop is CASSWGLADSYEQYF. CDR3 coding DNA: TGTGCCAGCAGCTGGGGACTAGCGGACTCCTACGAGCAGTACTTC. The full variable domain, with the rest looked up from reference TRBV13 and TRBJ2-7, is AAGVIQSPRHLIKEKRETATLKCYPIPRHDTVYWYQQGPGQDPQFLISFYEKMQSDKGSIPDRFSAQQFSDYHSELNMSSLELGDSALYFCASSWGLADSYEQYFGPGTRLTVT.

The CDR3 sequence is CASGTSQRAYGYTF. CDR3 coding DNA: TGTGCCAGCGGTACCTCTCAGAGGGCCTATGGCTACACCTTC. The genes are TRBV28 and TRBJ1-2; D not certain. The CDR3 contains 14 residues. With 8 bases removed from V and 4 bases from J, the gap between germline ends came to 17 bases. The germline gives CDR1 MDHEN, CDR2 SYDVKM.

The chain links TRBV4-1 to TRBJ1-1; D gene uncertain. Germline values: CDR1 MGHRA, CDR2 YSYEKL. With 4 bases removed from V and 2 bases from J, the gap between germline ends came to 8 bases. The CDR3 spans 13 residues. In nucleotides, the CDR3 is TGCGCCAGCAGCCCAGGCGTCAACACTGAAGCTTTCTTT. Amino acids: CASSPGVNTEAFF.

CDR3 DNA: TGTGCCAGCAGCCCCATTGGGGGCGGTATCAGCACAGATACGCAGTATTTT. Its translation: CASSPIGGGISTDTQYF. This chain links TRBV7-3 with TRBJ2-3; maybe TRBD1 (6 bases). Deletions cut 5 bases from V and 0 bases from J, with 18 bases between. Germline CDR1 is SGHTA and CDR2 is FQGTGA. The CDR3 length is 17 residues.

As regards this clone: This likely reflects a read error, since a far larger clone is one base away. The genes are TRBV10-3 and TRBJ2-5; D is uncertain. Germline V gene lookup returns CDR1 ENHRY and CDR2 SYGVKD. The CDR3 runs 15 residues. CDR3 in DNA: TGTGCCATCAGTGAGGTGGCGGAACTCCAAGAGATCCAGTACTTC. The encoded protein is CAISEVAELQEIQYF.

The chain couples TRBV19 to TRBJ1-3; D is uncertain. The germline V gene has CDR1 LNHDA and CDR2 SQIVND (reference sequence). V was clipped by 1 base and J by 0 bases, with 7 bases between them. This CDR3 spans 15 amino acids. CDR3 amino acids: CASSIGALSGNTIYF. The CDR3 DNA reads as TGTGCCAGTAGTATAGGGGCACTCTCTGGAAACACCATATATTTT. Looking up the rest from reference TRBV19 and TRBJ1-3 gives the full variable domain: DGGITQSPKYLFRKEGQNVTLSCEQNLNHDAMYWYRQDPGQGLRLIYYSQIVNDFQKGDIAEGYSVSREKKESFPLTVTSAQKNPTAFYLCASSIGALSGNTIYFGEGSWLTVV.